The 30 T cell receptor beta chains in this list originate from one sample, sequenced in a study of patients and donors after allogeneic stem cell transplantation. TCRdb ran MiXCR on the RT-PCR reads and lists one entry per CDR3 protein. This table holds over 150,000 distinct CDR3 sequences, approximately 41% found once. The sequenced sample was blood, either unsorted or a sorted T cell fraction (not recorded which). These receptor sequences come from a human donor who was either an allogeneic HSCT recipient or a stem cell or donor lymphocyte infusion donor (not recorded which). It is not recorded whose cells these are; they may come from a transplant donor.

This clonotype was seen only a few times. V is TRBV5-1 and J is TRBJ2-1; D is unresolved. From germline, CDR1 is SGHRS and CDR2 YFSETQ. The CDR3 runs 15 residues. Trimming took off 4 bases at V and 2 bases at J, with 13 bases between the two ends. The CDR3, as DNA: TGCGCCAGCAGCCACACGGCTCACACCTACAATGAGCAGTTCTTC. Translating it yields CASSHTAHTYNEQFF.

This clonotype has only a few counts. The genes are TRBV3-1 and TRBJ2-3, with D unresolved. The V gene's germline CDR1 is LGHDT and CDR2 YNNKEL (reference sequence). V was shortened by 0 bases and J by 3 bases, with 7 bases between the two germline ends. CDR3 length equals 14 residues. CDR3 in DNA: TGTGCCAGCAGCCAAGAAAGAGGAACAGATACGCAGTATTTT. It yields the protein CASSQERGTDTQYF.

The gene calls are TRBV27 and TRBJ1-2; D possibly corresponds to TRBD1 (5 bases). The CDR3 covers 14 residues. With 6 bases removed from V and 3 bases from J, the gap between germline ends came to 14 bases. Germline V gene data show CDR1 as MNHEY and CDR2 as SMNVEV (reference sequence). The CDR3 spells CASRTTGLDYGYTF. Here the CDR3 DNA reads TGTGCCAGCAGGACCACGGGGCTCGACTATGGCTACACCTTC.

The rearrangement joins TRBV12-3 or TRBV12-4 to TRBJ2-7; no reliable D call. Deletions cut 5 bases from V and 4 bases from J, with 9 bases between. The CDR3 sequence is 12 residues long. CDR3 protein: CASSLSVYEQYF. The CDR3 nucleotides read TGTGCCAGCAGTCTAAGTGTGTACGAGCAGTACTTC.

The sample holds a few counts of this clonotype. The rearrangement uses TRBV24-1 and TRBJ2-5; D is possibly TRBD2 (5 bases). Germline CDR1 KGHDR, CDR2 SFDVKD. Trimming pared 0 bases from V and 4 bases from J, leaving 8 bases between. The CDR3 loop spans 14 amino acids. The CDR3 DNA is TGTGCCACCAGTGATTTGGGTCGGGGAGAGACCCAGTACTTC. This encodes CATSDLGRGETQYF.

This clonotype turned up a few times. The V call is TRBV6-2 or TRBV6-3, the J call TRBJ2-2; TRBD1 is a possible D gene (6 bases). CDR3 length: 14 amino acids. V dropped 4 bases and J dropped 3 bases, with 9 bases sitting between them. Germline CDR1 and CDR2: MNHEY and SVGEGT. The CDR3 sequence: CASSWDTYTGELFF. The CDR3 nucleotides read TGTGCCAGCAGTTGGGACACGTACACCGGGGAGCTGTTTTTT.

The table lists this clonotype with many counts. The V call is TRBV7-9, the J call TRBJ1-1; unclear D gene. Trimming took 4 bases from V and 1 from J, leaving 7 bases between them. The germline V gene has CDR1 SEHNR and CDR2 FQNEAQ (reference sequence). This CDR3 has 13 amino acids. The CDR3 coding sequence is TGTGCCAGCAGCTGGCCAGGGAACACTGAAGCTTTCTTT. Its translation is CASSWPGNTEAFF. The whole variable domain, filled in from reference TRBV7-9 and TRBJ1-1, reads DTGVSQNPRHKITKRGQNVTFRCDPISEHNRLYWYRQTLGQGPEFLTYFQNEAQLEKSRLLSDRFSAERPKGSFSTLEIQRTEQGDSAMYLCASSWPGNTEAFFGQGTRLTVV.

V is TRBV2 and J is TRBJ2-7; D is possibly TRBD1 or TRBD2 (5 bases each). Germline V CDR1 and CDR2: SNHLY, FYNNEI. V was trimmed by 1 base and J by 7 bases, leaving 17 bases between them. The CDR3 length is 15 residues. This chain's CDR3 is CASSEEQWGLWEQYF. CDR3 in DNA: TGTGCCAGCAGTGAAGAACAGTGGGGGTTGTGGGAGCAGTACTTC.

The chain links TRBV25-1 to TRBJ1-4; tentatively, D is TRBD1 (6 bases). The CDR3 covers 15 residues. Germline CDR1 is MGHDK and CDR2 is SYGVNS. The V end lost 6 bases, the J end lost 3 bases, and 14 bases lay between the germline ends. Here the CDR3 reads CASRETGISNEKLFF. The CDR3 DNA reads as TGTGCCAGCAGGGAAACAGGGATTTCTAATGAAAAACTGTTTTTT.

J is TRBJ1-5 and V is TRBV20-1; TRBD1 might be the D (5 bases). Germline V gene sequence: CDR1 DFQATT, CDR2 SNEGSKA (reference sequence). Trimming stripped 3 bases from V and 5 bases from J, with 11 bases between. This CDR3 spans 13 amino acids. The CDR3 region is CSARKGRDQPQHF. The CDR3, as DNA: TGCAGTGCTAGGAAGGGGAGGGATCAGCCCCAGCATTTT.

The chain recombines TRBV7-9 with TRBJ1-2; 10 bases match TRBD1. Germline V gene data show CDR1 as SEHNR and CDR2 as FQNEAQ (reference sequence). The CDR3 has 19 residues. Germline trimming cut 4 bases from V and 5 bases from J; bases unmatched to any gene: 19. The CDR3 loop is CASSSPGRGQGLREYGYTF. In nucleotides, the CDR3 is TGTGCCAGCAGCTCCCCGGGACGGGGACAGGGGTTGAGGGAGTATGGCTACACCTTC.

The chain uses TRBV21-1 and TRBJ1-1. TRBV21-1 is a pseudogene. The CDR3 spans 15 residues. The CDR3 coding sequence is TGTGCCAGCAGCAAAGAGGTTGACCCAAGCTCAGGAGCTTTCTTT. Its protein product is CASSKEVDPSSGAFF.

V and J are TRBV5-1 and TRBJ1-1; TRBD1 might be the D (6 bases). The CDR3 has 16 residues. Trimming took 4 bases from V and 0 from J, leaving 16 bases between them. Germline assignment: CDR1 SGHRS and CDR2 YFSETQ. DNA for the CDR3: TGCGCCAGCAGCCCGGACGATACAGGGCTGAACACTGAAGCTTTCTTT. This codes for CASSPDDTGLNTEAFF.

The J gene is TRBJ2-7, the V gene TRBV20-1; D is possibly TRBD1 (5 bases). V gave up 7 bases and J gave up 0 bases, with 10 bases separating them. Germline CDR1 reads DFQATT; CDR2 reads SNEGSKA (reference sequence). The CDR3 is 12 residues long. The CDR3 nucleotides read TGCAGTGTATCAGGGCGCTCCTACGAGCAGTACTTC. Translating gives CSVSGRSYEQYF.

This chain joins TRBV3-1 and TRBJ1-2; D is unresolved. V was cut by 4 bases and J by 6 bases, with 15 bases left in between. The germline V gene encodes CDR1 LGHDT and CDR2 YNNKEL (reference sequence). The CDR3 is 14 residues long. CDR3: CASSPQPGLDGYTF. The CDR3 bases are TGTGCCAGCAGCCCACAACCGGGGTTAGATGGCTACACCTTC.

The sample holds a few counts of this clonotype. The chain carries TRBV12-3 or TRBV12-4 and TRBJ1-5; the D is unclear. This CDR3 is 11 amino acids long. Trimming shortened V by 1 base and J by 5 bases, and 0 bases separated the two germline ends. In nucleotides, the CDR3 is TGTGCCAGCAGTTTAGATCAGCCCCAGCATTTT. Its protein product is CASSLDQPQHF.

The rearrangement uses TRBV27 and TRBJ2-3; D is tentatively TRBD1 or TRBD2 (5 bases each). V was pared by 4 bases and J by 1 base, with 15 bases between. Germline V gene lookup returns CDR1 MNHEY and CDR2 SMNVEV (reference sequence). The CDR3 is made up of 16 amino acids. CDR3 DNA: TGTGCCAGCAGTTCGCTAGGGGACCCTGGCACAGATACGCAGTATTTT. Its translation is CASSSLGDPGTDTQYF.

In this sample, this clonotype turned up a few times. The rearrangement links TRBV7-8 to TRBJ1-4; the D gene is possibly TRBD1 (5 bases). Germline V gives CDR1 SGHVS, CDR2 FQNEAQ. There are 18 residues in the CDR3. V was shortened by 5 bases and J by 8 bases, with 27 bases between the two germline ends. DNA for the CDR3: TGTGCCAGCAGCAGCCGCCCGGGGACGCCTTTGGATCGGGAAAAACTGTTTTTT. This sequence encodes CASSSRPGTPLDREKLFF.

The chain has TRBV29-1 and TRBJ1-1; D gene uncertain. V dropped 5 bases and J dropped 1 base, with 8 bases sitting between them. This CDR3 contains 12 residues. Germline CDR1 and CDR2: SQVTM and ANQGSEA. CDR3 bases: TGCAGCGTTCCTACAGAGAACACTGAAGCTTTCTTT. Translated: CSVPTENTEAFF.

The chain is built from TRBV7-8 and TRBJ1-2; D may be TRBD1 (6 bases). V lost 1 base and J 0 bases, leaving 15 bases between the germline ends. The CDR3 is 17 amino acids. CDR1 is SGHVS and CDR2 is FQNEAQ in the germline V gene. Here the CDR3 reads CASSLEGDTEANYGYTF. The CDR3 nucleotides are TGTGCCAGCAGCTTAGAGGGGGACACCGAAGCTAACTATGGCTACACCTTC.

The chain carries TRBV2 and TRBJ2-7, with D maybe TRBD1 (6 bases). The V end lost 6 bases, the J end lost 6 bases, and 9 bases lay between the germline ends. CDR1 is SNHLY and CDR2 is FYNNEI in the germline V gene. There are 11 residues in the CDR3. The CDR3 DNA reads as TGTGCCAGCAGGGACAGTTGCGAGCAGTACTTC. The encoded protein is CASRDSCEQYF.

This clonotype turned up a few times. CDR3 in amino acids: CASSITHEQFF. The CDR3 DNA sequence: TGTGCCAGCAGTATCACCCATGAGCAGTTCTTC. The J gene is TRBJ2-1, the V gene TRBV28, with no clear D. CDR3 size: 11 residues. Germline V gives CDR1 MDHEN, CDR2 SYDVKM. V was clipped by 5 bases and J by 8 bases, with 7 bases between them.

The V call is TRBV7-2, the J call TRBJ1-5, with D unresolved. Germline CDR1 SGHTA, CDR2 FQGNSA. V gave up 1 base and J gave up 6 bases, with 7 bases separating them. The CDR3 is made up of 13 amino acids. Written as DNA, the CDR3 is TGTGCCAGCAGCTTAGAATGGGGTCAGCCCCAGCATTTT. Residues: CASSLEWGQPQHF.

This chain uses TRBV4-3 with TRBJ2-1; D is undetermined. CDR1 is LGHNA, CDR2 YSLEER, per germline. The CDR3 extends over 15 amino acids. The ends were cut back, 2 bases at V and 2 bases at J, with 10 bases in the middle. CDR3 in DNA: TGCGCCAGCAGCCAATGGCGAGCGCCCTACAATGAGCAGTTCTTC. Residues: CASSQWRAPYNEQFF.

The chain joins TRBV27 to TRBJ2-3; 12 bases fit TRBD2. The length of the CDR3 is 17 residues. With 4 bases clipped from V and 2 bases from J, the junction kept 7 bases outside the gene matches. The germline CDR1 and CDR2 sequences are MNHEY and SMNVEV (reference sequence). The CDR3 is CASSSWTSGIFTDTQYF. CDR3 in DNA: TGTGCCAGCAGTTCCTGGACTAGCGGGATCTTCACAGATACGCAGTATTTT.

The chain carries TRBV27 and TRBJ2-6; D remains ambiguous. Per germline, CDR1 MNHEY and CDR2 SMNVEV (reference sequence). The CDR3 loop spans 17 amino acids. The V and J ends lost 6 bases and 0 bases respectively, with 15 bases between them. The CDR3 coding sequence is TGTGCCAGCAGCGGCCCCCTCACTCTCTCTGGGGCCAACGTCCTGACTTTC. Translated, it gives CASSGPLTLSGANVLTF.

This clonotype was counted only a few times. The chain carries TRBV7-2 and TRBJ1-5; D might be TRBD1 (5 bases). The CDR3 sequence is 14 residues long. The V end was cut by 4 bases, the J end by 5 bases, with 12 bases between. The germline V gene encodes CDR1 SGHTA and CDR2 FQGNSA. The CDR3, as DNA: TGTGCCAGCAGCTCCGGACACCTTTATCAGCCCCAGCATTTT. It yields the protein CASSSGHLYQPQHF.

This rearrangement joins TRBV5-6 to TRBJ1-2, with 8 positions matching TRBD1. V shed 4 bases and J 0 bases; nucleotides not matched to a gene: 2. Per the germline V gene, CDR1 is SGHDT and CDR2 is YYEEEE. The CDR3 sequence is 14 residues long. CDR3: CASSGGQANYGYTF. The CDR3 DNA is TGTGCCAGCAGCGGGGGACAGGCTAACTATGGCTACACCTTC.

This clonotype has only a few counts. The genes are TRBV20-1 and TRBJ2-2, with 9 nucleotides matching TRBD2. The V and J ends lost 7 bases and 7 bases, in that order; junction bases with no gene match: 13. CDR1 is DFQATT, CDR2 SNEGSKA, per germline (reference sequence). This CDR3 has 15 amino acids. In nucleotides, the CDR3 is TGCAGTGGTTTAGGCCACCAACTAGCGGGCGGGGAGCTGTTTTTT. It specifies CSGLGHQLAGGELFF.

This clonotype was detected a few times. The chain recombines TRBV5-1 with TRBJ2-2; no definite D call. Germline lookup yields CDR1 SGHRS and CDR2 YFSETQ. The CDR3 extends over 13 amino acids. Trimming took off 0 bases at V and 5 bases at J, with 5 bases between the two ends. CDR3 sequence (DNA): TGCGCCAGCAGCTTGGAGTGGACCGGGGAGCTGTTTTTT. This gives the protein CASSLEWTGELFF.